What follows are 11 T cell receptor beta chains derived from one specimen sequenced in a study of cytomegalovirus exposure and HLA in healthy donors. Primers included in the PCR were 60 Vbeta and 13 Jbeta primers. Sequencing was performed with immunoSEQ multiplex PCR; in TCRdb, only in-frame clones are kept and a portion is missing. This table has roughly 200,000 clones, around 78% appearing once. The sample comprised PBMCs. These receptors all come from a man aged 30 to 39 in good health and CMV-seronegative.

In DNA form, the CDR3 reads TGTGCCTGGCGCAGGCTCTACGAGCAGTACTTC. As protein: CAWRRLYEQYF. The chain couples TRBV30 to TRBJ2-7; unclear D gene. From germline, CDR1 is GTSNPN and CDR2 SVGIG (reference sequence). With 5 bases removed from V and 3 bases from J, the gap between germline ends came to 8 bases. The CDR3 consists of 11 residues.

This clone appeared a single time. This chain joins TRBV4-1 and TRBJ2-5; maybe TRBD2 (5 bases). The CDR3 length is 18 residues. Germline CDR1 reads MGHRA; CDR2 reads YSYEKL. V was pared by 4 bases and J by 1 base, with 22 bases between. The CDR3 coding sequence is TGCGCCAGCAGCCCCTCTAGCTCACGCCCTCCCTTCCAAGAGACCCAGTACTTC. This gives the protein CASSPSSSRPPFQETQYF.

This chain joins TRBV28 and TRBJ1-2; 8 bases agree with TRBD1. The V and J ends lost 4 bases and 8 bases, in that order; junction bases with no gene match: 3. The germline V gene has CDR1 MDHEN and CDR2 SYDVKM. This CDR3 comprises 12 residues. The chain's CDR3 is CASSSGGDGYTF. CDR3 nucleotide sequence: TGTGCCAGCAGTTCAGGGGGCGACGGCTACACCTTC.

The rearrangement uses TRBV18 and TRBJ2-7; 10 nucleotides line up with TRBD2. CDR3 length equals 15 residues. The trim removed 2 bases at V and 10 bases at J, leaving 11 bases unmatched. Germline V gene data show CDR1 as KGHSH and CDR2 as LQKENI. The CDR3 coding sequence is TGTGCCAGCTCACCAATTCTCGGGACTAGCGCTGGTCAGTACTTC. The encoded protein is CASSPILGTSAGQYF.

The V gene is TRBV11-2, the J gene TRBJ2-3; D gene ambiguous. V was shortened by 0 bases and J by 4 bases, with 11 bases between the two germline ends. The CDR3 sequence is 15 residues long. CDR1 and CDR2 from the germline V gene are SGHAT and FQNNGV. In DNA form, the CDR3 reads TGTGCCAGCAGCTTAGATCTGAGATTCGCAGATACGCAGTATTTT. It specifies CASSLDLRFADTQYF.

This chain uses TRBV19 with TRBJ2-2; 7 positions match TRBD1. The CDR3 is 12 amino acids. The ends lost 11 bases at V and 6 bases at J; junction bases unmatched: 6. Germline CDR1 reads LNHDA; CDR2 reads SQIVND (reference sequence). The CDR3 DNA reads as TGTGCCGTAAACAGGGGTGCCGGGGAGCTGTTTTTT. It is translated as CAVNRGAGELFF. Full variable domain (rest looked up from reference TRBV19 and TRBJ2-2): DGGITQSPKYLFRKEGQNVTLSCEQNLNHDAMYWYRQDPGQGLRLIYYSQIVNDFQKGDIAEGYSVSREKKESFPLTVTSAQKNPTAFYLCAVNRGAGELFFGEGSRLTVL.

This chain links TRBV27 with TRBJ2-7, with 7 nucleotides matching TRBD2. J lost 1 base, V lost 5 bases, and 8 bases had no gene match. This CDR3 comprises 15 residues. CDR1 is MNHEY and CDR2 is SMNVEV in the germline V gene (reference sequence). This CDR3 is CASSLTGEGSYEQYF. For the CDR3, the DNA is TGTGCCAGCAGTCTTACGGGGGAGGGATCCTACGAGCAGTACTTC.

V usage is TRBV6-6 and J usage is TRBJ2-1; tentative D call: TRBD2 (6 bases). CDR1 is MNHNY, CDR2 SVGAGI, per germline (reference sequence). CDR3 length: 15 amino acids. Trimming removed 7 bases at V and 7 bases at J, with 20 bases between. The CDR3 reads CASTLAAGRFNEQFF. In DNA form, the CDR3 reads TGTGCCAGCACCCTCGCGGCGGGAAGATTTAATGAGCAGTTCTTC.

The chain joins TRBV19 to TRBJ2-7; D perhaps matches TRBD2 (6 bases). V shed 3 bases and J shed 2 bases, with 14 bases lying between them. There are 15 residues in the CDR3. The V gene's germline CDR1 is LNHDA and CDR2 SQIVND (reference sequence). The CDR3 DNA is TGTGCCAGTAGTATGACCTGGGACTCAGCCTACGAGCAGTACTTC. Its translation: CASSMTWDSAYEQYF.

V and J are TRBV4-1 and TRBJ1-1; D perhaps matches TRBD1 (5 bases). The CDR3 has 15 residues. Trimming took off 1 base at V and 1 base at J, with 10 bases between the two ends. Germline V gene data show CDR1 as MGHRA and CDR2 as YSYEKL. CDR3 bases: TGCGCCAGCAGCCAAGGGCAGGGTACGAACACTGAAGCTTTCTTT. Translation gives CASSQGQGTNTEAFF.

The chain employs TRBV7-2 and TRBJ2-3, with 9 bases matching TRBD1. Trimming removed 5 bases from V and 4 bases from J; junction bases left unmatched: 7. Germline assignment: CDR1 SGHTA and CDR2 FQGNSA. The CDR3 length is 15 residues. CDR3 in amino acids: CASSAQGAFSDTQYF. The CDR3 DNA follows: TGTGCCAGCAGCGCACAGGGGGCCTTTTCAGATACGCAGTATTTT.